This entry lists 10 T cell receptor beta chains sequenced from one sample in a study of cytomegalovirus exposure and HLA in healthy donors. 60 Vbeta and 13 Jbeta primers were used in PCR. The data were produced by immunoSEQ multiplex PCR, yet TCRdb's version contains in-frame clones alone and is incomplete. The sample yields about 85,000 clones, roughly 80% seen once. The specimen sequenced was PBMCs. The receptors were sampled from a boy between 5 and 17 years old in good health and CMV-seronegative.

This clone was recorded once. This rearrangement joins TRBV5-1 to TRBJ2-2; the match to TRBD1 covers 8 bases. The CDR3 spans 16 residues. The germline gives CDR1 SGHRS, CDR2 YFSETQ. The V gene end was trimmed by 3 bases and the J gene end by 3 bases; junction bases not matched to a gene: 7. The CDR3 DNA reads TGCGCCAGCAGCTCGCACCGGACAGGGTACACCGGGGAGCTGTTTTTT. The encoded protein is CASSSHRTGYTGELFF.

This sequence joins TRBV7-2 and TRBJ2-5; no clear D gene. Germline CDR1 SGHTA, CDR2 FQGNSA. The CDR3 consists of 13 residues. V was clipped by 1 base and J by 3 bases, with 6 bases between them. The CDR3 is CASSLVRKETQYF. CDR3 nucleotide sequence: TGTGCCAGCAGCTTAGTGAGAAAAGAGACCCAGTACTTC.

The chain joins TRBV11-1 to TRBJ2-7; weak D call: TRBD2 (6 bases). This CDR3 contains 15 residues. Germline V gene data show CDR1 as SGHAT and CDR2 as FQDESV (reference sequence). V lost 5 bases and J 5 bases, leaving 19 bases between the germline ends. CDR3 residues: CASSPAGYSIHEQYF. In DNA form, the CDR3 reads TGTGCCAGCAGCCCGGCGGGGTATAGTATCCACGAGCAGTACTTC.

This chain links TRBV28 with TRBJ2-7; 8 bases match TRBD1. V lost 4 bases and J lost 7; bases outside the gene matches: 12. The CDR3 has 15 residues. CDR1 is MDHEN, CDR2 SYDVKM, per germline. CDR3 in DNA: TGTGCCAGCAGTTCTGTCGGGACAGGCGAGGGGGAGCAGTACTTC. This codes for CASSSVGTGEGEQYF.

V gene TRBV10-1 combines with J gene TRBJ2-3; 9 bases are a match to TRBD2. The junction had 2 bases not matched to a gene; V was cut back by 6 bases and J by 1 base. The CDR3 sequence is 14 residues long. From germline, CDR1 is WNHNN and CDR2 SYGVQD (reference sequence). The CDR3 region is CASRPSGGTDTQYF. In nucleotides, the CDR3 is TGCGCCAGCAGACCTAGCGGGGGCACAGATACGCAGTATTTT.

This rearrangement joins TRBV28 to TRBJ1-2, with D possibly being TRBD1 (5 bases). Trimming cost V 4 bases and J 6 bases, with 15 bases left between them. CDR1 and CDR2 (germline): MDHEN, SYDVKM. The CDR3 totals 14 residues. The CDR3 sequence is CASSSRVVSNGYTF. CDR3 in DNA: TGTGCCAGCAGTTCCAGGGTAGTATCTAATGGCTACACCTTC.

In nucleotides, the CDR3 is TGTGCCAGCAGCCCGGGAGGAGGGAGGAACAATCAGCCCCAGCATTTT. Translated, it gives CASSPGGGRNNQPQHF. The chain uses TRBV7-2 and TRBJ1-5; no clear D gene. The CDR3 is 16 amino acids. V was cut by 5 bases and J by 3 bases, with 17 bases left in between. The germline CDR1 and CDR2 sequences are SGHTA and FQGNSA.

The chain has TRBV27 and TRBJ2-2; TRBD1 matches 7 bases. Losses at the gene ends were 4 bases for V and 6 bases for J; bases not matched to a gene: 8. CDR1 and CDR2 (germline): MNHEY, SMNVEV (reference sequence). This CDR3 has 15 amino acids. The CDR3 region is CASSSYGTVAGELFF. In DNA form, the CDR3 reads TGTGCCAGCAGTTCCTACGGGACAGTCGCCGGGGAGCTGTTTTTT.

The rearrangement uses TRBV7-9 and TRBJ2-5; D may be TRBD2 (6 bases). The germline CDR1 and CDR2 sequences are SEHNR and FQNEAQ (reference sequence). This CDR3 has 15 amino acids. Trimming removed 5 bases at V and 2 bases at J, with 15 bases between. This CDR3 is CASSRNKRAQETQYF. DNA for the CDR3: TGTGCCAGCAGCCGAAATAAGCGGGCACAAGAGACCCAGTACTTC.

The V call is TRBV27, the J call TRBJ1-1, with TRBD1 matching 8 bases. Losses at the gene ends were 7 bases for V and 11 bases for J; bases not matched to a gene: 9. CDR1 and CDR2 (germline): MNHEY, SMNVEV (reference sequence). CDR3 length: 12 residues. CDR3 sequence (DNA): TGTGCCAGCACTTCCCGGACAGGGAGGGCTTTCTTT. It specifies CASTSRTGRAFF.